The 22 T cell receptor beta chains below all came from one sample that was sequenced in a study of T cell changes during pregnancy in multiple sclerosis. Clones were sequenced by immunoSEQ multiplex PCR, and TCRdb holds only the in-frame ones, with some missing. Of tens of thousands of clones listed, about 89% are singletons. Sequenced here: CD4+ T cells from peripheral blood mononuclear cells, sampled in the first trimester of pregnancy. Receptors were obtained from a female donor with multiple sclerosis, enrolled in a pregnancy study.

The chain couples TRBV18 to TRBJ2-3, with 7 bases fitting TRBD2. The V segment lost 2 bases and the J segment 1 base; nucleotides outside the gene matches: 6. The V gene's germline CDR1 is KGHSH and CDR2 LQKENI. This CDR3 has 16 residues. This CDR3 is CASSPTRGGGTDTQYF. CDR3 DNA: TGTGCCAGCTCACCAACAAGGGGAGGGGGCACAGATACGCAGTATTTT.

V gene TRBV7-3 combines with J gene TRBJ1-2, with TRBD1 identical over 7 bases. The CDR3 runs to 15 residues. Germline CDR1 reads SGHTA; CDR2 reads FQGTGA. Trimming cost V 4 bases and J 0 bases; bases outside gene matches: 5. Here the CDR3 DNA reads TGTGCCAGCAGCTCGGGACAGCTTACTAACTATGGCTACACCTTC. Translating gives CASSSGQLTNYGYTF.

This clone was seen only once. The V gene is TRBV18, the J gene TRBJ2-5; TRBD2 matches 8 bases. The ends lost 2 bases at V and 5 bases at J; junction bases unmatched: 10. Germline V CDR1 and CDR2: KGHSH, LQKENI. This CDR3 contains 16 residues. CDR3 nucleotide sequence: TGTGCCAGCTCACCATCCAGCGGGGGACGTCGGGAGACCCAGTACTTC. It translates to CASSPSSGGRRETQYF.

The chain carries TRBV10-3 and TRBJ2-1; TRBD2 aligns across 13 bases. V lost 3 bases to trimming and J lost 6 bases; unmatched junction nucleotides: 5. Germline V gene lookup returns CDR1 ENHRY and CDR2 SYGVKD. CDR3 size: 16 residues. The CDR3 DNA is TGTGCCATCAGTGACTGGGGACTAGCGGGGAGCAATGAGCAGTTCTTC. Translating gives CAISDWGLAGSNEQFF.

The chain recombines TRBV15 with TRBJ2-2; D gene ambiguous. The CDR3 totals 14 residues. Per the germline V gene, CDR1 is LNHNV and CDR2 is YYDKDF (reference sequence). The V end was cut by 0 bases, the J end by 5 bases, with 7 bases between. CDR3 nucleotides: TGTGCCACCAGCAGAGATGTCGTAACCGGGGAGCTGTTTTTT. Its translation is CATSRDVVTGELFF.

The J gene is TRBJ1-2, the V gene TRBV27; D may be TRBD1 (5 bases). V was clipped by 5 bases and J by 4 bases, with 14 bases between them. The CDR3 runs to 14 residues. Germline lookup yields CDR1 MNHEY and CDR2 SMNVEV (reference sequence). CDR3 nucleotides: TGTGCCAGCAGTCCCCTCGACAGCGCCTATGGCTACACCTTC. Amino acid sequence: CASSPLDSAYGYTF.

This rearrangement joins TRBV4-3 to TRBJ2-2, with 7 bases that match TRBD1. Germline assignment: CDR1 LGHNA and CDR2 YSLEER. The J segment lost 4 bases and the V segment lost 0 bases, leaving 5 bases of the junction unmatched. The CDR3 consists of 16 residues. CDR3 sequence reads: CASSQEARGFTGELFF. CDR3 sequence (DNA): TGCGCCAGCAGCCAAGAGGCCAGGGGGTTCACCGGGGAGCTGTTTTTT.

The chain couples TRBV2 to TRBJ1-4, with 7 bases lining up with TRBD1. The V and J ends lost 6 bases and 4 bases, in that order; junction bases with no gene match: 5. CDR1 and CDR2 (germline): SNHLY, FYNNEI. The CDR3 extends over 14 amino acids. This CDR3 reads CASSKDRFNEKLFF. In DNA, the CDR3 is TGTGCCAGCAGCAAGGACAGGTTTAATGAAAAACTGTTTTTT.

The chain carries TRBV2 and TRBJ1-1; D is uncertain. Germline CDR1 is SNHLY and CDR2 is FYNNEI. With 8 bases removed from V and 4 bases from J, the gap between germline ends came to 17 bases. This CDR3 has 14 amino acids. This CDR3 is CASSKADLSTEAFF. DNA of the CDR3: TGTGCCAGCTCTAAGGCGGATCTGAGCACTGAAGCTTTCTTT.

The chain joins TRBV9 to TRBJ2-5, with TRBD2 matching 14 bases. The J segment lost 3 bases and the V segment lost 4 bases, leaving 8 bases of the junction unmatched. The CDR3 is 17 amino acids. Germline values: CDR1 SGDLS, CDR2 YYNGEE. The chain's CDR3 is CASSLGLAGGYEETQYF. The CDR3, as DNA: TGTGCCAGCAGCCTCGGACTAGCGGGGGGATACGAAGAGACCCAGTACTTC.

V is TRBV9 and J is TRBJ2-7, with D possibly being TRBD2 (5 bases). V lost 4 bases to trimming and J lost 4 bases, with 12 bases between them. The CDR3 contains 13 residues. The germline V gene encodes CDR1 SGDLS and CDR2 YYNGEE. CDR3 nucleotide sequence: TGTGCCAGCAGCTTCGTTCGGGGTTACGAGCAGTACTTC. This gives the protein CASSFVRGYEQYF.

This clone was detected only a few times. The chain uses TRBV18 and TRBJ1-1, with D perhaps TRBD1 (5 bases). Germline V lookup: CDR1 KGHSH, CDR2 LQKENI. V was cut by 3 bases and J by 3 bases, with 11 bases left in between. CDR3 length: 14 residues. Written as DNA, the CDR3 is TGTGCCAGCTCACCCACGGGGGGTGACACTGAAGCTTTCTTT. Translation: CASSPTGGDTEAFF.

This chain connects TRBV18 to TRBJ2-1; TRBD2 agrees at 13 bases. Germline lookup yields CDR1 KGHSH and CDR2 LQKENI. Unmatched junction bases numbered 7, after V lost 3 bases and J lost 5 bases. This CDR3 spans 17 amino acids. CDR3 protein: CASSPYGLAGAHNEQFF. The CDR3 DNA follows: TGTGCCAGCTCACCCTACGGACTAGCGGGGGCGCACAATGAGCAGTTCTTC.

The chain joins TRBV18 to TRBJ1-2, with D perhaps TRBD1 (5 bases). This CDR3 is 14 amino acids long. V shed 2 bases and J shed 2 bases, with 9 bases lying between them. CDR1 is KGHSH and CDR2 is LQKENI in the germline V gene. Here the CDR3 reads CASSPTDRNYGYTF. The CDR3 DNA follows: TGTGCCAGCTCACCAACCGACAGAAACTATGGCTACACCTTC.

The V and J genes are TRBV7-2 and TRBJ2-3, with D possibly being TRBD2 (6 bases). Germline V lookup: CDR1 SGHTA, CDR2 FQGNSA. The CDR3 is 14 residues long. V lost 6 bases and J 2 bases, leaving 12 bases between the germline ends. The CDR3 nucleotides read TGTGCCAGCAGACCTCGGGAGTCCACAGATACGCAGTATTTT. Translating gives CASRPRESTDTQYF.

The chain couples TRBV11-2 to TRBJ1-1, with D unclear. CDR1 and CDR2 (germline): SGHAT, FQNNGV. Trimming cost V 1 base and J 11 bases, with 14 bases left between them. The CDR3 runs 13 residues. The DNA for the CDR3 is TGTGCCAGCAGCTTAGCGTTTGACGGGAAGGCTTTCTTT. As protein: CASSLAFDGKAFF.

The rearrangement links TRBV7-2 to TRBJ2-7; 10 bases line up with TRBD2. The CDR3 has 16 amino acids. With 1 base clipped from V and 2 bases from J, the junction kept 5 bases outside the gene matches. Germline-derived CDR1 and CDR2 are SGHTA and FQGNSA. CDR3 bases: TGTGCCAGCAGCTTAGACAGCGGGGGGGCCCCCTACGAGCAGTACTTC. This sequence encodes CASSLDSGGAPYEQYF.

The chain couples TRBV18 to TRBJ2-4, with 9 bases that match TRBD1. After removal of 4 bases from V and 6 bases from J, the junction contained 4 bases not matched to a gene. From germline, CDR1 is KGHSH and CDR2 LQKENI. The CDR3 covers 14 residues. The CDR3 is CASSQDRGANIQYF. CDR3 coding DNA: TGTGCCAGCTCACAAGACAGGGGGGCAAACATTCAGTACTTC. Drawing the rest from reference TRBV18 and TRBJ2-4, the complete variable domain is NAGVMQNPRHLVRRRGQEARLRCSPMKGHSHVYWYRQLPEEGLKFMVYLQKENIIDESGMPKERFSAEFPKEGPSILRIQQVVRGDSAAYFCASSQDRGANIQYFGAGTRLSVL.

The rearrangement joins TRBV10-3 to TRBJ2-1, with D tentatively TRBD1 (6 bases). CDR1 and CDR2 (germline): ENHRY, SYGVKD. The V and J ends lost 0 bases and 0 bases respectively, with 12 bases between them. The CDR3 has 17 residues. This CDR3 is CAISESTGLSSYNEQFF. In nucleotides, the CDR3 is TGTGCCATCAGTGAGTCTACAGGGCTGAGCTCCTACAATGAGCAGTTCTTC.

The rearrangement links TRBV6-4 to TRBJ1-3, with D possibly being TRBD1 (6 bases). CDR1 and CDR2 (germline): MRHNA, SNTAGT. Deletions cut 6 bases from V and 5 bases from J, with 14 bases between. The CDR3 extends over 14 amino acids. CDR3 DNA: TGTGCCAGCAGGTTACAGGGATCTCGAAACACCATATATTTT. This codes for CASRLQGSRNTIYF.

The DNA for the CDR3 is TGTGCCAGCAGCTTATTTAAGAGAAATGAGCAGTTCTTC. It is translated as CASSLFKRNEQFF. The chain employs TRBV7-2 and TRBJ2-1; no reliable D call. The germline V gene encodes CDR1 SGHTA and CDR2 FQGNSA. There are 13 residues in the CDR3. V lost 2 bases and J 7 bases, leaving 9 bases between the germline ends.

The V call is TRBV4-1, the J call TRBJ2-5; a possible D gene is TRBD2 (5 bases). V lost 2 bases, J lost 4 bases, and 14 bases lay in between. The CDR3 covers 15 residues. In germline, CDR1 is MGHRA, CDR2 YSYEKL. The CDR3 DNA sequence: TGCGCCAGCAGCCAACACCGAGGGAGCGGAGAGACCCAGTACTTC. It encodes CASSQHRGSGETQYF.